One sample yielded the 15 T cell receptor beta chains listed below, sequenced in a study of Ad26.COV2.S vaccination and SARS-CoV-2 variants. Generated by immunoSEQ multiplex PCR, the TCRdb table keeps only in-frame clones and is missing some. The sample holds roughly 100,000 clones, less than 85% seen once. The sample consisted of peripheral blood, taken after recovery from COVID-19. Receptors were obtained from a human donor who had recovered from COVID-19.

This sequence joins TRBV25-1 and TRBJ2-3; D gene uncertain. The CDR3 loop spans 15 amino acids. Trimming pared 1 base from V and 0 bases from J, leaving 8 bases between. Per the germline V gene, CDR1 is MGHDK and CDR2 is SYGVNS. The CDR3 protein is CASSEFFGSTDTQYF. The CDR3 nucleotides read TGTGCCAGCAGTGAATTCTTTGGTAGCACAGATACGCAGTATTTT.

V gene TRBV14 combines with J gene TRBJ2-7, with no clear D. This CDR3 region has 13 residues. Deletions cut 0 bases from V and 3 bases from J, with 6 bases between. Germline V CDR1 and CDR2: SGHDN, FVKESK. The CDR3 nucleotides read TGTGCCAGCAGCCAAGATCTTATCTACGAGCAGTACTTC. Translated: CASSQDLIYEQYF.

The rearrangement links TRBV6-4 to TRBJ1-1, with D possibly TRBD1 on 6 matching bases. The germline V gene has CDR1 MRHNA and CDR2 SNTAGT. The CDR3 length is 15 residues. Trimming removed 2 bases from V and 6 bases from J, with 16 bases in between. DNA for the CDR3: TGTGCCAGCAGTGACACGAGTGGGGGCGCGGCTGAAGCTTTCTTT. This gives the protein CASSDTSGGAAEAFF.

The chain links TRBV30 to TRBJ1-1, with D possibly being TRBD1 (6 bases). The germline gives CDR1 GTSNPN, CDR2 SVGIG (reference sequence). V lost 0 bases and J lost 5, with 13 bases in between. The CDR3 covers 14 residues. In DNA form, the CDR3 reads TGTGCCTGGAGTGTTGAGGGAGGGGGAACTGAAGCTTTCTTT. Its protein product is CAWSVEGGGTEAFF.

This clone was detected many times. This chain links TRBV6-5 with TRBJ1-5; D is possibly TRBD1 (5 bases). This CDR3 region has 14 residues. V dropped 2 bases and J dropped 3 bases, with 8 bases sitting between them. Germline V CDR1 and CDR2: MNHEY, SVGAGI. CDR3 in amino acids: CASSYRGSNQPQHF. CDR3 DNA sequence: TGTGCCAGCAGTTACAGGGGATCCAATCAGCCCCAGCATTTT.

The chain links TRBV2 to TRBJ1-2, with D uncertain. The CDR3 length is 12 residues. V was clipped by 5 bases and J by 0 bases, with 4 bases between them. Germline V lookup: CDR1 SNHLY, CDR2 FYNNEI. CDR3 in amino acids: CASSPANYGYTF. CDR3 DNA sequence: TGTGCCAGCAGTCCAGCTAACTATGGCTACACCTTC.

This clone has just a few counts. V gene TRBV7-9 combines with J gene TRBJ1-2; D gene uncertain. CDR3 length: 13 residues. Germline-derived CDR1 and CDR2 are SEHNR and FQNEAQ (reference sequence). Trimming stripped 5 bases from V and 5 bases from J, with 12 bases between. The CDR3 nucleotides are TGTGCCAGCAGCCAGGACCCTGATTATGGCTACACCTTC. Amino acids: CASSQDPDYGYTF.

V is TRBV10-3 and J is TRBJ2-2, with TRBD1 identical over 8 bases. In germline, CDR1 is ENHRY, CDR2 SYGVKD. The CDR3 extends over 14 amino acids. V lost 6 bases, J lost 1 base, and 1 base stayed unmatched. The CDR3 DNA follows: TGTGCCATCAGCGACAGGGGGAACACCGGGGAGCTGTTTTTT. Translating it yields CAISDRGNTGELFF.

Written as DNA, the CDR3 is TGCAGCGTTGCGCGACGCTCCTCTGGAAACACCATATATTTT. Translated, it gives CSVARRSSGNTIYF. V and J are TRBV29-1 and TRBJ1-3, with D unresolved. Trimming cost V 4 bases and J 0 bases, with 10 bases left between them. The CDR3 is 14 amino acids. Germline CDR1 is SQVTM and CDR2 is ANQGSEA.

The chain carries TRBV3-1 (or the pseudogene TRBV3-2) and TRBJ2-3; D might be TRBD1 or TRBD2, each matching 6 bases. V was pared by 2 bases and J by 2 bases, with 14 bases between. The length of the CDR3 is 16 residues. Germline-derived CDR1 and CDR2 are LGHDT and YNNKEL (reference sequence). CDR3 in DNA: TGTGCCAGCAGCCAACCTAGAACGGGGGCCACAGATACGCAGTATTTT. Its translation is CASSQPRTGATDTQYF.

J is TRBJ1-6 and V is TRBV6-6; 10 nucleotides align to TRBD1. This CDR3 comprises 16 residues. Germline values: CDR1 MNHNY, CDR2 SVGAGI (reference sequence). The V gene end was trimmed by 4 bases and the J gene end by 6 bases; junction bases not matched to a gene: 6. The CDR3 here is CASSSNRDRGNSPLHF. CDR3 bases: TGTGCCAGCAGTTCCAACCGGGACAGGGGTAATTCACCCCTCCACTTT.

The chain joins TRBV29-1 to TRBJ1-4, with unresolved D. CDR1 and CDR2 (germline): SQVTM, ANQGSEA. This CDR3 comprises 16 residues. Deletions cut 5 bases from V and 0 bases from J, with 16 bases between. The CDR3 region is CSVSAPPAATNEKLFF. The CDR3 DNA follows: TGCAGCGTTTCTGCCCCGCCTGCTGCAACTAATGAAAAACTGTTTTTT.

This clone was seen more than once but under ten times. V gene TRBV19 combines with J gene TRBJ1-1; D might be TRBD1 (6 bases). V gave up 5 bases and J gave up 1 base, with 14 bases separating them. This CDR3 is 15 amino acids long. CDR1 and CDR2 from the germline V gene are LNHDA and SQIVND (reference sequence). The CDR3 sequence is CASSFSGTQNTEAFF. CDR3 nucleotides: TGTGCCAGTAGTTTTTCCGGGACACAGAACACTGAAGCTTTCTTT.

The chain carries TRBV11-2 and TRBJ1-2; D ambiguous. Trimming pared 5 bases from V and 7 bases from J, leaving 8 bases between. This CDR3 spans 11 amino acids. CDR1 is SGHAT and CDR2 is FQNNGV in the germline V gene. CDR3 amino acids: CASSTRRGYTF. For the CDR3, the DNA is TGTGCCAGCAGCACCCGCCGTGGCTACACCTTC.

The chain uses TRBV2 and TRBJ1-4; 9 bases match TRBD1. Germline CDR1 is SNHLY and CDR2 is FYNNEI. The CDR3 spans 13 residues. Unmatched junction bases numbered 8, after V lost 11 bases and J lost 7 bases. The CDR3 loop reads CARQGQGVEKLFF. CDR3 DNA: TGTGCCCGTCAGGGACAGGGAGTTGAAAAACTGTTTTTT. The whole variable domain, remainder taken from reference TRBV2 and TRBJ1-4, is EPEVTQTPSHQVTQMGQEVILRCVPISNHLYFYWYRQILGQKVEFLVSFYNNEISEKSEIFDDQFSVERPDGSNFTLKIRSTKLEDSAMYFCARQGQGVEKLFFGSGTQLSVL.